The clone carrying this T cell receptor beta chain has ten or more counts. This sample was included in a study of spatial heterogeneity in lung cancer. TCRdb used MiXCR to reprocess the 5' RACE reads, holding one entry per CDR3 protein. The data hold approximately 25,000 distinct CDR3 sequences, with roughly 7% observed a single time. Time point given: sample taken at primary tumor resection. Whole RNA came from tumor, nontumor lung or frozen PBMC and was sequenced without being sorted. Germline V CDR1 and CDR2: SNHLY, FYNNEI. This CDR3 spans 14 amino acids. V was pared by 0 bases and J by 6 bases, with 8 bases between.

Source: PBMCs, taken at surgery. The genes are TRBV2 and TRBJ2-2, with D hard to call. This receptor was taken from a male donor with early-stage non-small cell lung cancer. This CDR3 reads CASSEAPPPGELFF. The DNA of the CDR3 is TGTGCCAGCAGTGAAGCGCCCCCTCCCGGGGAGCTGTTTTTT.